These 27 T cell receptor beta chains share one sample of origin, sequenced in a study of OX40 agonist ivuxolimab in advanced cancers. Data came from immunoSEQ multiplex PCR; TCRdb stores just in-frame clones and leaves some out. The sample comprises tens of thousands of clones, around 90% of which are singletons, and about 2.7% rests with the top ten. Material: CD4+ or CD8+ T cells sorted from blood, obtained in a trial of the OX40 agonist ivuxolimab. These receptors were taken from an adult with an advanced solid tumor such as melanoma, head and neck, liver or kidney cancer.

The chain joins TRBV6-6 to TRBJ1-2, with unresolved D. V lost 6 bases and J lost 5, with 19 bases in between. This CDR3 has 15 amino acids. Germline CDR1 and CDR2: MNHNY and SVGAGI (reference sequence). The CDR3 DNA is TGTGCCAGCAGCCCCCTCGGACGATCGCCGTATGGCTACACCTTC. It translates to CASSPLGRSPYGYTF.

A single count supports this clone. This chain links TRBV7-2 with TRBJ2-7; TRBD2 matches at 12 bases. This CDR3 contains 15 residues. Unmatched junction bases numbered 7, after V lost 3 bases and J lost 7 bases. Germline CDR1 and CDR2: SGHTA and FQGNSA. Here the CDR3 DNA reads TGTGCCAGCAGCTTCACTAGCGGGGGGCCGCGGGAGCAGTACTTC. This codes for CASSFTSGGPREQYF. Filled out from reference TRBV7-2 and TRBJ2-7, the complete variable domain reads GAGVSQSPSNKVTEKGKDVELRCDPISGHTALYWYRQSLGQGLEFLIYFQGNSAPDKSGLPSDRFSAERTGGSVSTLTIQRTQQEDSAVYLCASSFTSGGPREQYFGPGTRLTVT.

This chain connects TRBV6-1 to TRBJ2-7, with 9 bases aligning to TRBD1. Germline assignment: CDR1 MNHNS and CDR2 SASEGT. Germline trimming cut 0 bases from V and 4 bases from J; bases unmatched to any gene: 13. This CDR3 comprises 18 residues. DNA of the CDR3: TGTGCCAGCAGTGAAGCTCGGTCGGGCGGGACAGGGTTTTACGAGCAGTACTTC. It encodes CASSEARSGGTGFYEQYF.

The V and J genes are TRBV6-9 and TRBJ1-1; possible D gene TRBD1, 5 bases. This CDR3 is built from 13 residues. V dropped 3 bases and J dropped 8 bases, with 13 bases sitting between them. Per the germline V gene, CDR1 is MNHGY and CDR2 is SVAAGI. The CDR3 loop reads CASSYEWGREAFF. The CDR3 DNA reads TGTGCCAGCAGTTACGAGTGGGGGAGAGAAGCTTTCTTT.

V is TRBV7-9 and J is TRBJ2-2; D call uncertain. Trimming shortened V by 2 bases and J by 1 base, and 5 bases separated the two germline ends. This CDR3 is built from 14 residues. Germline CDR1 and CDR2: SEHNR and FQNEAQ (reference sequence). CDR3 sequence (DNA): TGTGCCAGCAGCTTATCTGGGAACACCGGGGAGCTGTTTTTT. It yields the protein CASSLSGNTGELFF.

The rearrangement uses TRBV14 and TRBJ2-1; a weak D match, TRBD2 (6 bases). Germline CDR1 SGHDN, CDR2 FVKESK. Trimming took off 4 bases at V and 0 bases at J, with 10 bases between the two ends. The CDR3 consists of 15 residues. CDR3 sequence reads: CASSRLVSSYNEQFF. The CDR3 DNA reads TGTGCCAGCAGCCGACTAGTCAGCTCCTACAATGAGCAGTTCTTC. Drawing the rest from reference TRBV14 and TRBJ2-1, the complete variable domain is EAGVTQFPSHSVIEKGQTVTLRCDPISGHDNLYWYRRVMGKEIKFLLHFVKESKQDESGMPNNRFLAERTGGTYSTLKVQPAELEDSGVYFCASSRLVSSYNEQFFGPGTRLTVL.

This chain uses TRBV14 with TRBJ1-1; TRBD1 is a possible D gene (6 bases). Trimming removed 0 bases from V and 1 base from J, with 18 bases in between. Germline loops: CDR1 SGHDN, CDR2 FVKESK. The CDR3 runs to 18 residues. The CDR3 DNA sequence: TGTGCCAGCAGCCAAGAAAAGGGGGGTTGGGGAGGGAACACTGAAGCTTTCTTT. Translated: CASSQEKGGWGGNTEAFF.

This chain links TRBV27 with TRBJ2-1; either TRBD1 or TRBD2 may supply D (5 bases each). Germline CDR1 is MNHEY and CDR2 is SMNVEV (reference sequence). The CDR3 contains 15 residues. Trimming took off 3 bases at V and 0 bases at J, with 9 bases between the two ends. The CDR3 DNA reads TGTGCCAGCAGTTTGAGGGGAAACTCCTACAATGAGCAGTTCTTC. This sequence encodes CASSLRGNSYNEQFF.

Only a few counts were recorded for this clone. V and J are TRBV20-1 and TRBJ1-1, with a weak D call TRBD1 (5 bases). The V gene lost 4 bases and the J gene lost 11 bases, with 14 bases spanning the gap. The CDR3 extends over 11 amino acids. Germline-derived CDR1 and CDR2 are DFQATT and SNEGSKA (reference sequence). The CDR3 DNA sequence: TGCAGTGCTATGGGGGGTGGTTTGGCTTTCTTT. The encoded protein is CSAMGGGLAFF.

The chain joins TRBV5-4 to TRBJ1-2; the D is unclear. The CDR3 is 16 residues long. V shed 7 bases and J shed 7 bases, with 26 bases lying between them. Per germline, CDR1 SGHNT and CDR2 YYREEE (reference sequence). CDR3 coding DNA: TGTGCCAGCGGCTCCGAGAGCGTACGACGGGCTCGTGGCTACACCTTC. Protein: CASGSESVRRARGYTF.

The chain has TRBV11-3 and TRBJ1-1; D call uncertain. The CDR3 spans 15 residues. CDR1 is SGHNT, CDR2 YENEEA, per germline. Trimming shortened V by 0 bases and J by 4 bases, and 12 bases separated the two germline ends. In DNA form, the CDR3 reads TGTGCCAGCAGCTTAGATCTTCGGGGATCCACTGAAGCTTTCTTT. It yields the protein CASSLDLRGSTEAFF.

In its sample, this clone ranks as medium-sized. The V and J genes are TRBV4-2 and TRBJ1-5; D is undetermined. The germline V gene encodes CDR1 LGHNA and CDR2 YNFKEQ. CDR3 length equals 14 residues. The V gene lost 3 bases and the J gene lost 0 bases, with 6 bases spanning the gap. The CDR3 DNA is TGTGCCAGCAGCCAGGGGAGTAGCAATCAGCCCCAGCATTTT. Its translation is CASSQGSSNQPQHF.

The CDR3 protein is CASSQMDRVGTEAFF. The CDR3 DNA sequence: TGTGCCAGCAGCCAAATGGACAGGGTGGGCACTGAAGCTTTCTTT. V gene TRBV11-3 combines with J gene TRBJ1-1; 8 bases match TRBD1. After removal of 5 bases from V and 4 bases from J, the junction contained 9 bases not matched to a gene. This CDR3 comprises 15 residues. Germline CDR1 reads SGHNT; CDR2 reads YENEEA.

This CDR3 reads CASSFRRGREEKLFF. The DNA for the CDR3 is TGTGCCAGCAGCTTCCGCAGGGGGCGAGAGGAAAAACTGTTTTTT. The V and J genes are TRBV7-9 and TRBJ1-4, with 8 bases fitting TRBD1. Germline CDR1 reads SEHNR; CDR2 reads FQNEAQ (reference sequence). The CDR3 spans 15 residues. After removal of 3 bases from V and 8 bases from J, the junction contained 8 bases not matched to a gene.

The V and J genes are TRBV9 and TRBJ1-5, with no clear D. V was pared by 3 bases and J by 4 bases, with 11 bases between. Germline V gene sequence: CDR1 SGDLS, CDR2 YYNGEE. CDR3 length equals 14 residues. CDR3 DNA: TGTGCCAGCAGCGCATCTAACGGGAATCAGCCCCAGCATTTT. Its translation is CASSASNGNQPQHF.

The chain has TRBV5-4 and TRBJ2-5, with no clear D. V lost 2 bases, J lost 5 bases, and 16 bases lay in between. CDR1 and CDR2 (germline): SGHNT, YYREEE (reference sequence). CDR3 length: 15 residues. The CDR3 region is CASSFFLGLDETQYF. Here the CDR3 DNA reads TGTGCCAGCAGCTTTTTCCTCGGATTGGACGAGACCCAGTACTTC. The full variable domain, completed using reference TRBV5-4 and TRBJ2-5, is ETGVTQSPTHLIKTRGQQVTLRCSSQSGHNTVSWYQQALGQGPQFIFQYYREEENGRGNFPPRFSGLQFPNYSSELNVNALELDDSALYLCASSFFLGLDETQYFGPGTRLLVL.

The rearrangement links TRBV18 to TRBJ1-2; 9 bases align to TRBD1. V was clipped by 6 bases and J by 6 bases; unmatched bases: 5. The germline gives CDR1 KGHSH, CDR2 LQKENI. The CDR3 runs to 13 residues. The CDR3 DNA follows: TGTGCCAGCTCCCAGGACAGGGGCGATGGCTACACCTTC. Translating it yields CASSQDRGDGYTF. Variable domain in full (rest from reference TRBV18 and TRBJ1-2): NAGVMQNPRHLVRRRGQEARLRCSPMKGHSHVYWYRQLPEEGLKFMVYLQKENIIDESGMPKERFSAEFPKEGPSILRIQQVVRGDSAAYFCASSQDRGDGYTFGSGTRLTVV.

The chain links TRBV28 to TRBJ2-1, with D possibly being TRBD1 or TRBD2 (5 bases each). The CDR3 extends over 16 amino acids. V lost 5 bases and J 12 bases, leaving 26 bases between the germline ends. Germline CDR1 and CDR2: MDHEN and SYDVKM. The CDR3 sequence is CASSGAPGTATIWQFF. The CDR3 region has the DNA TGTGCCAGCAGTGGGGCCCCCGGGACGGCCACAATTTGGCAGTTCTTC.

The genes are TRBV5-1 and TRBJ2-7, with TRBD1 matching 9 bases. The CDR3 has 14 residues. Trimming removed 7 bases from V and 4 bases from J; junction bases left unmatched: 9. The germline gives CDR1 SGHRS, CDR2 YFSETQ. The chain's CDR3 is CASESGTGTYEQYF. The CDR3 DNA reads as TGCGCCAGCGAATCCGGGACAGGGACTTACGAGCAGTACTTC.

The V and J genes are TRBV19 and TRBJ1-2; D is perhaps TRBD1 (5 bases). Germline V lookup: CDR1 LNHDA, CDR2 SQIVND (reference sequence). This CDR3 spans 18 amino acids. V was cut by 5 bases and J by 5 bases, with 27 bases left in between. The CDR3 sequence is CASSWIIGETEKDYGYTF. DNA of the CDR3: TGTGCCAGTAGTTGGATTATAGGTGAGACAGAGAAGGATTATGGCTACACCTTC.

The chain carries TRBV5-1 and TRBJ2-3; D is unresolved. There are 13 residues in the CDR3. Germline assignment: CDR1 SGHRS and CDR2 YFSETQ. Trimming cost V 0 bases and J 6 bases, with 8 bases left between them. CDR3 in DNA: TGCGCCAGCAGCTTGGTTGGGTCGGATACGCAGTATTTT. As protein: CASSLVGSDTQYF.

The V call is TRBV28, the J call TRBJ2-2; 8 bases agree with TRBD1. This CDR3 spans 19 amino acids. After removal of 3 bases from V and 1 base from J, the junction contained 13 bases not matched to a gene. Germline loops: CDR1 MDHEN, CDR2 SYDVKM. CDR3 amino acids: CASSFPFGPGTGNTGELFF. CDR3 sequence (DNA): TGTGCCAGCAGTTTTCCGTTCGGTCCGGGGACAGGGAACACCGGGGAGCTGTTTTTT.

The chain is built from TRBV5-1 and TRBJ2-1; 13 positions agree with TRBD2. In germline, CDR1 is SGHRS, CDR2 YFSETQ. The junction had 6 bases not matched to a gene; V was cut back by 4 bases and J by 5 bases. The CDR3 contains 16 residues. The CDR3 region is CASSPGGTSGNNEQFF. Here the CDR3 DNA reads TGCGCCAGCAGCCCCGGAGGGACTAGCGGGAACAATGAGCAGTTCTTC.

This chain uses TRBV29-1 with TRBJ2-5; 11 bases line up with TRBD2. CDR3 length: 14 amino acids. Germline CDR1 reads SQVTM; CDR2 reads ANQGSEA. The trim removed 6 bases at V and 5 bases at J, leaving 8 bases unmatched. The CDR3 sequence: CSVVLAGVVETQYF. CDR3 nucleotide sequence: TGCAGCGTAGTACTAGCGGGGGTAGTGGAGACCCAGTACTTC.

This chain joins TRBV10-3 and TRBJ1-2; 8 positions agree with TRBD1. The germline V gene has CDR1 ENHRY and CDR2 SYGVKD. V lost 4 bases, J lost 0 bases, and 16 bases stayed unmatched. The CDR3 consists of 19 residues. Written as DNA, the CDR3 is TGTGCCATCAGTGCCTGGACAGGGACGGAGAAACGAACTAACTATGGCTACACCTTC. Protein product: CAISAWTGTEKRTNYGYTF.

This clone came up once. This rearrangement joins TRBV27 to TRBJ2-3; 12 positions agree with TRBD2. The germline gives CDR1 MNHEY, CDR2 SMNVEV (reference sequence). After removal of 6 bases from V and 2 bases from J, the junction contained 6 bases not matched to a gene. The CDR3 has 16 amino acids. The CDR3 sequence is CASSNGLAGLTDTQYF. In DNA, the CDR3 is TGTGCCAGCAGCAATGGACTAGCGGGACTCACAGATACGCAGTATTTT.

This clone occurred once. J is TRBJ2-4 and V is TRBV7-9; D ambiguous. CDR3 length: 13 amino acids. Trimming took 1 base from V and 4 from J, leaving 5 bases between them. Germline loops: CDR1 SEHNR, CDR2 FQNEAQ (reference sequence). This chain's CDR3 is CASSLDSKNIQYF. The CDR3 DNA reads as TGTGCCAGCAGCTTAGACAGTAAAAACATTCAGTACTTC.